The 12 T cell receptor beta chains below were found in one sample sequenced in a study of OX40 agonist ivuxolimab in advanced cancers. Receptors were amplified or captured by the immunoSEQ multiplex PCR assay. Held by TCRdb, this immuneACCESS table contains in-frame sequences only and omits some clones. Under half of the omission traces to an unresolved V gene where checked; the cause of the rest is unknown. Across this sample there are fewer than 130,000 clones, with approximately 89% seen only once. Around 0.27% of the sample rests with the top ten. Sequencing was performed on CD4+ or CD8+ T cells sorted from blood, taken in a trial of the OX40 agonist ivuxolimab. These receptors came from an adult with an advanced solid tumor such as melanoma, head and neck, liver or kidney cancer.

The chain carries TRBV5-4 and TRBJ2-1, with D tentatively TRBD1 or TRBD2 (6 bases each). The CDR3 extends over 16 amino acids. The V gene's germline CDR1 is SGHNT and CDR2 YYREEE (reference sequence). Trimming removed 0 bases from V and 2 bases from J, with 12 bases in between. The CDR3 spells CASSLAEGGTYNEQFF. The CDR3 DNA follows: TGTGCCAGCAGCTTGGCCGAAGGGGGGACCTACAATGAGCAGTTCTTC.

This clone was counted a single time. V usage is TRBV4-1 and J usage is TRBJ2-2, with 14 nucleotides matching TRBD2. Germline lookup yields CDR1 MGHRA and CDR2 YSYEKL. This CDR3 is built from 19 residues. Unmatched junction bases numbered 8, after V lost 0 bases and J lost 5 bases. The DNA for the CDR3 is TGCGCCAGCAGCCAAGATCTAAGACTAGCGGGAGGGTGGACCGGGGAGCTGTTTTTT. Translation: CASSQDLRLAGGWTGELFF.

The chain carries TRBV14 and TRBJ1-5; D uncertain. Germline CDR1 and CDR2: SGHDN and FVKESK. This CDR3 has 16 amino acids. Trimming took off 0 bases at V and 0 bases at J, with 9 bases between the two ends. The CDR3 sequence: CASSQERTFSNQPQHF. CDR3 nucleotides: TGTGCCAGCAGCCAAGAACGGACGTTTAGCAATCAGCCCCAGCATTTT.

This clone turned up a few times. The chain combines TRBV7-2 with TRBJ2-5; TRBD2 agrees at 9 bases. Germline assignment: CDR1 SGHTA and CDR2 FQGNSA. The junction had 11 bases not matched to a gene; V was cut back by 8 bases and J by 7 bases. CDR3 length equals 14 residues. The CDR3 DNA reads as TGTGCCAGCGGGGGCGGGCTAGCGGGGAGGACCCAGTACTTC. Translation gives CASGGGLAGRTQYF.

This chain joins TRBV4-3 and TRBJ2-7; D is undetermined. This CDR3 is 15 amino acids long. Trimming took 4 bases from V and 0 from J, leaving 13 bases between them. The germline V gene encodes CDR1 LGHNA and CDR2 YSLEER. In DNA form, the CDR3 reads TGCGCCAGCAGCCCCCTGCTTGGGGACTCCTACGAGCAGTACTTC. It yields the protein CASSPLLGDSYEQYF.

This chain uses TRBV7-8 with TRBJ2-1, with 10 bases identical to TRBD2. Per germline, CDR1 SGHVS and CDR2 FQNEAQ. V was pared by 3 bases and J by 8 bases, with 4 bases of the junction left unmatched. The CDR3 is made up of 14 amino acids. As DNA, the CDR3 is TGTGCCAGCAGCTTCACTAGCGGGACCTATGAGCAGTTCTTC. This translates into CASSFTSGTYEQFF.

J is TRBJ2-3 and V is TRBV30; D is unclear. The CDR3 length is 11 residues. Trimming took 0 bases from V and 6 from J, leaving 4 bases between them. In germline, CDR1 is GTSNPN, CDR2 SVGIG (reference sequence). This chain's CDR3 is CAWSVEDTQYF. CDR3 DNA sequence: TGTGCCTGGAGTGTAGAGGATACGCAGTATTTT. Full variable domain (outside the CDR3, taken from reference TRBV30 and TRBJ2-3): SQTIHQWPATLVQPVGSPLSLECTVEGTSNPNLYWYRQAAGRGLQLLFYSVGIGQISSEVPQNLSASRPQDRQFILSSKKLLLSDSGFYLCAWSVEDTQYFGPGTRLTVL.

The chain employs TRBV7-8 and TRBJ1-5, with unresolved D. The CDR3 length is 12 residues. V was shortened by 3 bases and J by 7 bases, with 7 bases between the two germline ends. CDR1 is SGHVS and CDR2 is FQNEAQ in the germline V gene. The CDR3: CASSLGNQPQHF. The CDR3 region has the DNA TGTGCCAGCAGCTTGGGGAACCAGCCCCAGCATTTT.

This sequence joins TRBV2 and TRBJ2-7; 7 bases agree with TRBD1. The CDR3 length is 12 residues. V shed 6 bases and J 6 bases; nucleotides not matched to a gene: 5. Looked up from germline, CDR1 is SNHLY and CDR2 is FYNNEI. The DNA for the CDR3 is TGTGCCAGCAGCGGGGACAGCGGCGAGCAGTACTTC. This gives the protein CASSGDSGEQYF.

J is TRBJ1-4 and V is TRBV14, with D perhaps TRBD1 (6 bases). The germline V and J ends were trimmed by 4 bases and 13 bases, with 22 bases remaining between them. The CDR3 has 15 residues. CDR1 is SGHDN, CDR2 FVKESK, per germline. The CDR3 DNA is TGTGCCAGCAGCCGCCTGGGAAAGGGGGAGGAACGACTGTTTTTT. Translation: CASSRLGKGEERLFF.

The rearrangement links TRBV5-1 to TRBJ1-1, with D uncertain. V shed 0 bases and J shed 2 bases, with 8 bases lying between them. Germline V gene sequence: CDR1 SGHRS, CDR2 YFSETQ. This CDR3 spans 14 amino acids. The CDR3 DNA reads TGCGCCAGCAGCTTGGAACCGGCCAACACTGAAGCTTTCTTT. Its protein product is CASSLEPANTEAFF.

This clone has only one observation. The chain has TRBV19 and TRBJ1-1; 7 bases align to TRBD1. CDR3 length: 15 amino acids. Germline values: CDR1 LNHDA, CDR2 SQIVND (reference sequence). After removal of 10 bases from V and 1 base from J, the junction contained 12 bases not matched to a gene. The CDR3, as DNA: TGTGCCACTAAAGAATACAGGGGCCGGAACACTGAAGCTTTCTTT. This sequence encodes CATKEYRGRNTEAFF. The entire variable domain, with the rest obtained from reference TRBV19 and TRBJ1-1, is as follows: DGGITQSPKYLFRKEGQNVTLSCEQNLNHDAMYWYRQDPGQGLRLIYYSQIVNDFQKGDIAEGYSVSREKKESFPLTVTSAQKNPTAFYLCATKEYRGRNTEAFFGQGTRLTVV.